A single sample gave rise to the 21 T cell receptor beta chains below, sequenced in a study of tumor-infiltrating lymphocytes in primary liver carcinoma. Taking 20-30 mg of unsorted bulk tissue, the authors co-extracted RNA and DNA. A primer in the constant region served to generate TCR beta cDNA from roughly 550 ng of total RNA. Generation of the TCR beta libraries relied on three nested multiplex PCR rounds using slightly modified ARM-PCR. Both of the initial two PCR rounds ran for about 9 cycles and employed TRBV1-TRBV30 forward primers alongside a C-beta reverse primer. TCRdb reanalysed the multiplex PCR reads using MiXCR and keeps one entry per CDR3 protein. The sample shows tens of thousands of distinct CDR3 sequences, about three quarters of them seen only once. Sample: tumor-adjacent normal liver tissue. These receptors all stem from a man between 40 and 49 years old with primary liver carcinoma and hepatitis B virus infection.

In the case of this clonotype: Possible read error: a much larger clone is one base away. This chain joins TRBV28 and TRBJ2-3; 8 bases are shared with TRBD1. Germline V gene lookup returns CDR1 MDHEN and CDR2 SYDVKM. This CDR3 is built from 15 residues. CDR3 residues: CASSLSRTGSDTQNF. CDR3 coding DNA: TGTGCCAGCAGTTTATCTCGGACAGGGTCAGATACGCAGAATTTT.

Note on this clonotype: With a much larger clone just one base away, this may be a read error. This likely comes from a read error, as the CDR3 has no conserved phenylalanine or tryptophan at its end. The rearrangement links TRBV30 to TRBJ1-3; D is ambiguous. V shed 2 bases and J shed 4 bases, with 6 bases lying between them. CDR1 and CDR2 from the germline V gene are GTSNPN and SVGIG (reference sequence). The CDR3 is made up of 12 amino acids. The CDR3 sequence is CAWSTEGNTIYS. CDR3 DNA sequence: TGTGCCTGGAGTACTGAAGGAAACACCATATATTCT.

This clonotype was seen at least ten times. V and J are TRBV7-9 and TRBJ2-7; D may be TRBD1 (5 bases). V lost 2 bases, J lost 12 bases, and 20 bases lay in between. Germline CDR1 SEHNR, CDR2 FQNEAQ (reference sequence). CDR3 size: 14 residues. In DNA form, the CDR3 reads TGTGCCAGCAGCTTACCGCAGGGTGTTAATGTATTGTACTTC. It yields the protein CASSLPQGVNVLYF.

Details on this clonotype: The junction differs from germline at one of its ends, possibly a read error. This CDR3 is CASKTGLGQYNKQFF. Written as DNA, the CDR3 is TGTGCCAGCAAGACAGGGTTGGGTCAGTACAATAAGCAGTTTTTC. V usage is TRBV28 and J usage is TRBJ2-1; 7 bases map to TRBD1. The CDR3 length is 15 residues. Germline values: CDR1 MDHEN, CDR2 SYDVKM.

V usage is TRBV6-1 and J usage is TRBJ2-2; either TRBD1 or TRBD2 may supply D (6 bases each). This CDR3 spans 14 amino acids. The ends were cut back, 10 bases at V and 3 bases at J, with 15 bases in the middle. Germline V lookup: CDR1 MNHNS, CDR2 SASEGT. CDR3 DNA: TGTGCCAACACTGGGAGGACAGACACCGGGGAGCTGTTTTTT. Protein product: CANTGRTDTGELFF.

Worth noting for this clonotype: At one end, the junction sequence differs from germline, possibly due to a read error. V is TRBV6-5 and J is TRBJ2-5; D may be TRBD1 (6 bases). Germline-derived CDR1 and CDR2 are MNHEY and SVGAGI. The length of the CDR3 is 14 residues. The chain's CDR3 is CASSYLGGNGTQYF. The CDR3 DNA follows: TGCGCCAGCAGTTACCTAGGGGGTAATGGGACCCAGTACTTC.

Concerning this clonotype: A read error may account for a junction end that differs from germline. The J gene is TRBJ1-1, the V gene TRBV4-3; unclear D gene. Germline V gene sequence: CDR1 LGHNA, CDR2 YSLEER. CDR3 length: 13 amino acids. Here the CDR3 reads CSSSQISYGEAFF. In DNA, the CDR3 is TGCTCCAGCAGCCAAATCTCCTATGGTGAAGCTTTCTTT.

As for this clonotype: A read error may account for a junction end that differs from germline. The chain recombines TRBV18 with TRBJ2-1; D is possibly TRBD1 (5 bases). The V gene's germline CDR1 is KGHSH and CDR2 LQKENI. The CDR3 covers 15 residues. CDR3 nucleotides: TGTGCCAGCTCACTACCGTCCAGGGATTACAATGAGCAGCTCTTC. Amino acids: CASSLPSRDYNEQLF.

Note on this clonotype: Given a much more abundant clone one base away, this may be a read error. V is TRBV5-1 and J is TRBJ2-1; 7 bases are shared with TRBD2. This CDR3 contains 17 residues. Germline values: CDR1 SGHRS, CDR2 YFSETQ. CDR3 protein: CASSHGGSGIRVNEQSF. CDR3 bases: TGCGCCAGCAGCCACGGAGGAAGCGGGATTCGTGTTAATGAGCAGTCCTTC. Based on the CDR3 plus reference TRBV5-1 and TRBJ2-1, the full variable domain is KAGVTQTPRYLIKTRGQQVTLSCSPISGHRSVSWYQQTPGQGLQFLFEYFSETQRNKGNFPGRFSGRQFSNSRSEMNVSTLELGDSALYLCASSHGGSGIRVNEQSFGPGTRLTVL.

In this sample, this clonotype turned up a few times. The rearrangement links TRBV19 to TRBJ2-3; D is tentatively TRBD1 or TRBD2 (5 bases each). This CDR3 contains 15 residues. The germline gives CDR1 LNHDA, CDR2 SQIVND (reference sequence). Trimming left V 4 bases short and J 0 bases short, with 11 bases between. CDR3 sequence reads: CASSRKGSSTDTQYF. For the CDR3, the DNA is TGTGCCAGTAGTAGGAAGGGGAGCAGCACAGATACGCAGTATTTT.

In its sample, this clonotype was seen many times. The chain employs TRBV10-3 and TRBJ2-3, with a weak D call TRBD1 (6 bases). V lost 8 bases to trimming and J lost 0 bases, with 12 bases between them. Germline lookup yields CDR1 ENHRY and CDR2 SYGVKD. The CDR3 is 14 amino acids. The CDR3 sequence: CAIGAGASTDTQYF. The CDR3 DNA follows: TGTGCCATCGGGGCAGGGGCTAGCACAGATACGCAGTATTTT.

Details on this clonotype: The junction departs from the called germline gene at one end, perhaps through a read error. V is TRBV29-1 and J is TRBJ2-4, with a tentative D call TRBD1 (6 bases). The CDR3 has 11 residues. Germline CDR1 reads SQVTM; CDR2 reads ANQGSEA. The CDR3 nucleotides read TGCAGCATTGAACAGGGAAACATTCAGTACTTC. The encoded protein is CSIEQGNIQYF. The entire variable domain, with the rest obtained from reference TRBV29-1 and TRBJ2-4, is as follows: SAVISQKPSRDICQRGTSLTIQCQVDSQVTMMFWYRQQPGQSLTLIATANQGSEATYESGFVIDKFPISRPNLTFSTLTVSNMSPEDSSIYLCSIEQGNIQYFGAGTRLSVL.

With regard to this clonotype: The junction departs from germline at one end; a sequencing error may be responsible. This chain joins TRBV11-2 and TRBJ2-1; perhaps TRBD1 as D (5 bases). The CDR3 sequence is 14 residues long. Germline values: CDR1 SGHAT, CDR2 FQNNGV. CDR3 sequence (DNA): TGTGTCAGCAGCCTAGGGGTAGTGAGCTATGAGCAGTTCTTC. Encoded protein: CVSSLGVVSYEQFF.

For this clonotype: A read error may account for a junction end that differs from germline. The rearrangement uses TRBV11-2 and TRBJ2-7; D possibly uses TRBD1 or TRBD2 (5 bases each). CDR3 length: 15 residues. Germline CDR1 reads SGHAT; CDR2 reads FQNNGV. The CDR3 DNA reads TGTGCCATCAGCCTGACCCGGGGACCGAGCTACGAGCAGTGCTTC. Protein: CAISLTRGPSYEQCF. Full variable domain (remainder filled in from reference TRBV11-2 and TRBJ2-7): EAGVAQSPRYKIIEKRQSVAFWCNPISGHATLYWYQQILGQGPKLLIQFQNNGVVDDSQLPKDRFSAERLKGVDSTLKIQPAKLEDSAVYLCAISLTRGPSYEQCFGPGTRLTVT.

With regard to this clonotype: This may come from a read error, since a much larger clone is one base off. This rearrangement joins TRBV7-9 to TRBJ2-1, with 8 positions matching TRBD2. This CDR3 spans 16 amino acids. Per the germline V gene, CDR1 is SEHNR and CDR2 is FQNEAQ (reference sequence). CDR3 sequence (DNA): TGTGCCAACAGCTTACAAGAACTAGCGGAAAGCCGTGAGCAGTTCTTC. It yields the protein CANSLQELAESREQFF.

This clonotype has only one observation. No conserved phenylalanine or tryptophan is present at the end of the CDR3, so a read error is the likely explanation. The DNA is left out, because the CDR3 cannot be placed on it with certainty; the CDR3 is given as TCRdb lists it. This rearrangement joins TRBV11-3 to TRBJ2-1; TRBD1 reflects the table's D call only, with no check against the DNA. Both ends counted, the CDR3 spans 14 residues. The germline V gene has CDR1 SGHNT and CDR2 YENEEA. The CDR3 region is CASSPGQGLNDQFS.

This chain links TRBV12-3 or TRBV12-4 with TRBJ2-1, with no clear D. Trimming removed 7 bases at V and 0 bases at J, with 10 bases between. The CDR3 sequence is 14 residues long. CDR3 protein: CASKEMSSYNEQFF. The CDR3 DNA follows: TGTGCCAGCAAGGAGATGAGCTCCTACAATGAGCAGTTCTTC.

To note about this clonotype: The CDR3 ends on some other residue instead of the conserved phenylalanine or tryptophan, so this is likely a read error. The rearrangement joins TRBV6-1 to TRBJ2-7; D is unclear. The V end lost 4 bases, the J end lost 3 bases, and 13 bases lay between the germline ends. This CDR3 has 14 residues. CDR1 is MNHNS, CDR2 SASEGT, per germline. The DNA of the CDR3 is TGTGCCAGCAGTGTCGCACAGAGAGACTACGAGCAGTACCTC. Translation: CASSVAQRDYEQYL.

At least ten counts were recorded for this clonotype. CDR3 sequence reads: CASSSSWTSGETDTQYF. The CDR3 bases are TGTGCCAGCAGTTCCTCCTGGACTAGCGGGGAAACAGATACGCAGTATTTT. The gene calls are TRBV28 and TRBJ2-3, with TRBD2 matching over 12 bases. There are 17 residues in the CDR3. The ends lost 4 bases at V and 3 bases at J; junction bases unmatched: 8. Germline CDR1 is MDHEN and CDR2 is SYDVKM.

This clonotype was detected ten times or more. V gene TRBV28 combines with J gene TRBJ2-7; TRBD1 aligns across 7 bases. Trimming cost V 5 bases and J 3 bases; bases outside gene matches: 4. The CDR3 is 13 residues long. Per the germline V gene, CDR1 is MDHEN and CDR2 is SYDVKM. DNA for the CDR3: TGTGCCAGCAGTCCCGGACAGGACTACGAGCAGTACTTC. Translating it yields CASSPGQDYEQYF.

This clonotype was observed a handful of times. This rearrangement joins TRBV28 to TRBJ2-1; 9 bases line up with TRBD2. Germline V gives CDR1 MDHEN, CDR2 SYDVKM. After removal of 11 bases from V and 6 bases from J, the junction contained 11 bases not matched to a gene. The CDR3 loop spans 14 amino acids. CDR3 sequence (DNA): TGTGCCGGCGGACCCGGGACTAGCTCCAATGAGCAGTTCTTC. Translating gives CAGGPGTSSNEQFF.